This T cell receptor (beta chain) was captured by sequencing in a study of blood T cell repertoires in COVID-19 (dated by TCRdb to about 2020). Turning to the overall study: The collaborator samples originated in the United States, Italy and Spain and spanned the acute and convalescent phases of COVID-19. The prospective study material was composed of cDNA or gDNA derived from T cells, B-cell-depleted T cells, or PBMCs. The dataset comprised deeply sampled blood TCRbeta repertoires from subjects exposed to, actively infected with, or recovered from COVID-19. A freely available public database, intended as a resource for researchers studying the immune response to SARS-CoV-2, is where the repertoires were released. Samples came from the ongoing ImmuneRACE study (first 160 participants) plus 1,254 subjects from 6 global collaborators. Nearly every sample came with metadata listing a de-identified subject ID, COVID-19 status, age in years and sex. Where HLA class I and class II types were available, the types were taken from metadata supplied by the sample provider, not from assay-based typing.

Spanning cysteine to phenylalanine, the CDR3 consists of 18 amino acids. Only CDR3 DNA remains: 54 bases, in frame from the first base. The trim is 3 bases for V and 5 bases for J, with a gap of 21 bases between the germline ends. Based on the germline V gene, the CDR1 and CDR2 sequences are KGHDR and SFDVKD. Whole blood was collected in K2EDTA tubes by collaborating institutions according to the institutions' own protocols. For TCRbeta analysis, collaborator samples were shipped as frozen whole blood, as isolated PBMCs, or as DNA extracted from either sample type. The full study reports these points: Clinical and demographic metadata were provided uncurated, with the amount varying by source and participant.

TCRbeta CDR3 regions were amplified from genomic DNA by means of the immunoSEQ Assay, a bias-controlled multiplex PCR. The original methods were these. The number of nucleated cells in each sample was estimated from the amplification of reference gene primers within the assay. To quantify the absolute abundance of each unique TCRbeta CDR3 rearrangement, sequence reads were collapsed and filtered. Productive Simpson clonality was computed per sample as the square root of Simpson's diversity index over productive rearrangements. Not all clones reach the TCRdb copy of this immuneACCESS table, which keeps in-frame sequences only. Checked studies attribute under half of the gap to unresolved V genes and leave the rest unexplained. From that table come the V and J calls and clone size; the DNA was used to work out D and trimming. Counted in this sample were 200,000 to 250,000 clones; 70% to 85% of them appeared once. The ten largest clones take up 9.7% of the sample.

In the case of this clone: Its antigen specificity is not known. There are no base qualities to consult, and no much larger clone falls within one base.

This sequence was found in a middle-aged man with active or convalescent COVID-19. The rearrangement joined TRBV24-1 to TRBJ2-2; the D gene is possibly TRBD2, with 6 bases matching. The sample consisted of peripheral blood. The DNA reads TGTGCCACCAGTGATCCACCCTCCGGGGCGGGGCGGACCGGGGAGCTGTTTTTT. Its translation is CATSDPPSGAGRTGELFF.